A selection of T cell receptor beta chains follows, all from one sample in a study of blood T cell repertoires in COVID-19. Assay: immunoSEQ multiplex PCR; the TCRdb copy retains only in-frame clones and omits some. The sample includes around 120,000 clones, more than 70% of them seen just once. The source material was peripheral blood. These receptors were taken from a man aged 70 or older with acute or convalescent COVID-19. CDR3s leave out the opening cysteine and the closing phenylalanine or tryptophan. Each record gives: V gene, CDR3 protein.

TRBV12-3/TRBV12-4,ASSLEGAAAF
TRBV10-3,AISVPPGTGVYEQY
TRBV14,ASRTGLGYT
TRBV9,ASSVGTANEQF
TRBV9,ASSPGQGALNQPQH
TRBV19,ASSIGSRDISNQPQH
TRBV11-2,ASSPAESTGYNEQF
TRBV9,ASSPGQGISNYGYT
TRBV15,ATSSSGAGNTIY
TRBV3-1/TRBV3-2,ASSLSPGPRVYEQY
TRBV5-5,ASSFGQGSDTEAF
TRBV5-1,ASSLGVERQLNTEAF
TRBV7-9,ASSPGQGGGNTIY
TRBV15,ATSRDWRPAHSTDTQY
TRBV19,ASSIYGSTDTQY
TRBV6-5,ASTYGGLGYGYT
TRBV5-4,ASSLRLAGVTDTQY
TRBV7-2,ASSLAQGAYGYT
TRBV9,ASAPGTSVSPLH
TRBV3-1/TRBV3-2,ASSFSSSEAF
TRBV14,ASSQTLGTSYEQY
TRBV14,ASSQTGQFGLEQF
TRBV3-1/TRBV3-2,ASSQGAYEQY
TRBV18,ASSYVDRERT
TRBV19,ASRIRGQAMRPGELF
TRBV11-2,ASRWTGRTSEQF
TRBV11-3,ASSSRTEKYYSNQPQH
TRBV24-1,ATGSGSTDTQY
TRBV4-2,ASQETTGAASETQY
TRBV6-6,ASSLDRSNTEAF
TRBV4-1,ASSQDPNQPQH
TRBV4-2,ASSQGQGVDEAF
TRBV5-6,ASTPGPGNYGYT
TRBV5-1,ASSLGTGSMDTEAF
TRBV14,ASSPYPGLNTEAF
TRBV15,ATSKQRGLNEKLF
TRBV28,ASTIKAGINSPLH
TRBV6-4,ASRALDTGELF
TRBV6-2/TRBV6-3,ASSPQELEPQH
TRBV7-2,ASGQGVNQPQH
TRBV5-5,ASSLMQQETQY
TRBV5-1,ASSWGQLKEKLF
TRBV19,ASSRVGGQPQH
TRBV6-6,ASSYSSTSTDTQY
TRBV19,ASSTQDRREQF
TRBV5-4,ASSLSSSSTDTQY
TRBV11-1,ASSPRGLKNTEAF
TRBV5-6,ASSSRDSRNEKLF
TRBV27,ASRPIDRDYEQY
TRBV5-5,ASSWGRAVMNTEAF
TRBV7-3,ASGLSGEYNEQF
TRBV28,ASAPGQFNEKLF
TRBV10-1,ASSGGGVVADYGYT
TRBV11-2,ASSLAGGLTSTDTQY
TRBV3-1/TRBV3-2,ASSQGQNGYT